This entry features one T cell receptor beta chain sequence. Its antigen is currently unknown. This record comes from a study of cytomegalovirus exposure and HLA in healthy donors. The primer mix had 60 Vbeta and 13 Jbeta primers. Original handling: Later work found roughly 80 million unique TCR beta chains, with 9.5 million to 14 million shared. Method: immunoSEQ multiplex PCR; TCRdb's copy keeps in-frame clones and lacks some. V and J calls and clone size are those listed in that table; D and trimming were worked out from the DNA. The sample contains some 120,000 clones, roughly 80% of which appear only once. V shed 4 bases, J shed 4 bases, and the junction held 6 bases outside the gene matches. The germline V gene has CDR1 SGHRS and CDR2 YFSETQ. The CDR3 has 14 amino acids. Study-wide results and limits: Specificity of a few CMV-associated chains for CMV antigens was verified in vitro. Most of the CMV-associated TCR beta chains (in a later analysis) appeared to be HLA-restricted.

Healthy donors of bone marrow made up the group. The sequencing sample was made of PBMCs. The TCR sequence derives from a woman between 35 and 50 years old in good health and CMV-seropositive. The chain is built from TRBV5-1 and TRBJ2-5, with 8 nucleotides matching TRBD2. The CDR3 DNA follows: TGCGCCAGCAGCCCCGGGGGGGGTCGAGAGACCCAGTACTTC. Residues: CASSPGGGRETQYF.